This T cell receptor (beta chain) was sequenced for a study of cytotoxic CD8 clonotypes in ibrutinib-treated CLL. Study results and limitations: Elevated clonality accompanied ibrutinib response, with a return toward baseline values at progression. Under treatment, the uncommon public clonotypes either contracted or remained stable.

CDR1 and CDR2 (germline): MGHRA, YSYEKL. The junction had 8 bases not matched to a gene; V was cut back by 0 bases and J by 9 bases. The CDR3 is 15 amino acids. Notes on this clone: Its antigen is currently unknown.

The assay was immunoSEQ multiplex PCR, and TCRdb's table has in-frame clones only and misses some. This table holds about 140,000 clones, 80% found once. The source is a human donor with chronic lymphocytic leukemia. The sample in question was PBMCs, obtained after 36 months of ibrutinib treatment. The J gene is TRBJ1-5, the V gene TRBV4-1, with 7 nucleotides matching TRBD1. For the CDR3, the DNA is TGCGCCAGCAGCCAAGATTCTTCAGGGGGTCGGCCCCAGCATTTT. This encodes CASSQDSSGGRPQHF.